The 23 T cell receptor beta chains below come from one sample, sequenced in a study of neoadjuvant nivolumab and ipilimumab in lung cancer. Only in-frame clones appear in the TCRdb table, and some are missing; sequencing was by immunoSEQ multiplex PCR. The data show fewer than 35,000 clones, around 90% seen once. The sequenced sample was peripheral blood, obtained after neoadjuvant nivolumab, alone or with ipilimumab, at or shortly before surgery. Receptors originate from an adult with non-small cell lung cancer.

The CDR3 DNA sequence: TGTGCCACCAGCAGAGATCCGGGCCCAGACTACGAGCAGTACTTC. Its protein product is CATSRDPGPDYEQYF. This chain joins TRBV15 and TRBJ2-7; D gene uncertain. Germline CDR1 LNHNV, CDR2 YYDKDF (reference sequence). CDR3 length: 15 residues. The V end lost 0 bases, the J end lost 3 bases, and 12 bases lay between the germline ends. The complete variable domain, with remaining parts taken from reference TRBV15 and TRBJ2-7, reads DAMVIQNPRYQVTQFGKPVTLSCSQTLNHNVMYWYQQKSSQAPKLLFHYYDKDFNNEADTPDNFQSRRPNTSFCFLDIRSPGLGDTAMYLCATSRDPGPDYEQYFGPGTRLTVT.

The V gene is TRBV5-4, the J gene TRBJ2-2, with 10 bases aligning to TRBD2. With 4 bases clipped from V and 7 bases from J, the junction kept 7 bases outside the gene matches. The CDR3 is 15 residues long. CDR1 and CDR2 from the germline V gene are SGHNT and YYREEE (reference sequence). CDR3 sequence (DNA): TGTGCCAGCAGCGCCCTAGCGGGAGAGGTCGGGGAGCTGTTTTTT. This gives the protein CASSALAGEVGELFF.

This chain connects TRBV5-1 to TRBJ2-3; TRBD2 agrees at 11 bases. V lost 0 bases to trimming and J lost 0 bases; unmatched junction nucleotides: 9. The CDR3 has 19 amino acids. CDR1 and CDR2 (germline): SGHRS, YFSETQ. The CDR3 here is CASSLGLLAGVTSTDTQYF. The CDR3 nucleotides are TGCGCCAGCAGCTTGGGTCTACTAGCGGGGGTTACTAGCACAGATACGCAGTATTTT.

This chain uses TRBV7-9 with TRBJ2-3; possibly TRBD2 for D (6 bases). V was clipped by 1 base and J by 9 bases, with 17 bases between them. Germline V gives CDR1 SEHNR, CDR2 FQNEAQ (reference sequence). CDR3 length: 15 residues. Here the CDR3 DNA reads TGTGCCAGCAGCTTAGGGTTGGGCGGGGCCAAGACGCAGTATTTT. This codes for CASSLGLGGAKTQYF.

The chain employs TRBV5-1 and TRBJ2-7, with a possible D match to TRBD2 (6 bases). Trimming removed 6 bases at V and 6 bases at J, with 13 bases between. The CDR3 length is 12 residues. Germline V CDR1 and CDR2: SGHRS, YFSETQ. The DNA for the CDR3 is TGCGCCAGCACCTGGGACTCCCGCGAGCAGTACTTC. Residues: CASTWDSREQYF.

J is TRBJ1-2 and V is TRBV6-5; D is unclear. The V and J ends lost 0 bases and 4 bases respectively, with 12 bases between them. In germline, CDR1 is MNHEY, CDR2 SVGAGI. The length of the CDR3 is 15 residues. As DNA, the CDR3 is TGTGCCAGCAGTTACTCGAGAGTACTTGGCTATGGCTACACCTTC. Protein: CASSYSRVLGYGYTF.

CDR3 sequence (DNA): TGCAGCGTTAAACAGGGAAACACCATATATTTT. It specifies CSVKQGNTIYF. The chain uses TRBV29-1 and TRBJ1-3; D gene ambiguous. Trimming removed 5 bases at V and 4 bases at J, with 6 bases between. Germline V gives CDR1 SQVTM, CDR2 ANQGSEA. The CDR3 is made up of 11 amino acids.

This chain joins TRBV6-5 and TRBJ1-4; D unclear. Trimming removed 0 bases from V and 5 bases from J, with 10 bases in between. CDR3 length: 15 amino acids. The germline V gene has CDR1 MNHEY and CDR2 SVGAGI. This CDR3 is CASSYSGLGNEKLFF. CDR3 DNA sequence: TGTGCCAGCAGTTACTCAGGTCTTGGAAATGAAAAACTGTTTTTT.

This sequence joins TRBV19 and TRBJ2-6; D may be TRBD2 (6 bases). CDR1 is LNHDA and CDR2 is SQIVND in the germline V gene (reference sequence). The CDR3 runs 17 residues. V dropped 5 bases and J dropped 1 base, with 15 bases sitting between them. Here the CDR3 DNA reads TGTGCCAGTAGTTCACCGGGGGTGGGGTCTGGGGCCAACGTCCTGACTTTC. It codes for CASSSPGVGSGANVLTF.

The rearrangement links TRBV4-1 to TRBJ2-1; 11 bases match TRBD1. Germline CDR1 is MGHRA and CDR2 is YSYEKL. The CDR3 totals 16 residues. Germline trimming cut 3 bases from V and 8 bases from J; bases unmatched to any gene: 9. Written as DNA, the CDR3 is TGCGCCAGCAGCCACGAGGGGGGGACAGGGGGTTATGAGCAGTTCTTC. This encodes CASSHEGGTGGYEQFF.

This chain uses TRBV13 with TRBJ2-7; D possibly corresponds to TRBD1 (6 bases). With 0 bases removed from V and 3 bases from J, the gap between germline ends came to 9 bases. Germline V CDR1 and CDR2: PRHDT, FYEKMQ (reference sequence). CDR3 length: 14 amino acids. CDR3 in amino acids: CASSLGTGIYEQYF. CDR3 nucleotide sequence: TGTGCCAGCAGCTTAGGGACAGGAATCTACGAGCAGTACTTC.

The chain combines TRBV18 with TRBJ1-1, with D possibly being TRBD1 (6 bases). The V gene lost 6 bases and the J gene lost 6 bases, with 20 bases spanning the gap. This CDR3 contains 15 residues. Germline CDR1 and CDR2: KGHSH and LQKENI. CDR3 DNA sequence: TGTGCCAGCTCCCGTCGGTCAGGGGAAGCGGCTGAAGCTTTCTTT. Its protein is CASSRRSGEAAEAFF.

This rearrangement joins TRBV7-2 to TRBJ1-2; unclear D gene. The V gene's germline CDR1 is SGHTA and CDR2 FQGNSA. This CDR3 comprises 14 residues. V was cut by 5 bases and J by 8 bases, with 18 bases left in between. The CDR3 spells CASSLGRIKWGYTF. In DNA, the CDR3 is TGTGCCAGCAGCCTAGGACGGATCAAGTGGGGCTACACCTTC. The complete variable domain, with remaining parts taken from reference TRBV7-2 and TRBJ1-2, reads GAGVSQSPSNKVTEKGKDVELRCDPISGHTALYWYRQSLGQGLEFLIYFQGNSAPDKSGLPSDRFSAERTGGSVSTLTIQRTQQEDSAVYLCASSLGRIKWGYTFGSGTRLTVV.

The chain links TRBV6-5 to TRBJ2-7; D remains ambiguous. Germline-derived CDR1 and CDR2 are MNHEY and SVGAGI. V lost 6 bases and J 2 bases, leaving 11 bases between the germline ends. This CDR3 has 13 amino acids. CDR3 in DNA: TGTGCCAGCAGGACCTTAACTGCCTACGAGCAGTACTTC. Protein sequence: CASRTLTAYEQYF.

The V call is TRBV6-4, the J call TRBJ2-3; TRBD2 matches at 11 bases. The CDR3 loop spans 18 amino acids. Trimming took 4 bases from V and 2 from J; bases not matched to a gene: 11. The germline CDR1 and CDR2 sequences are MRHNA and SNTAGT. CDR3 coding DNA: TGTGCCAGCAGTGCCCACCGTTCGACTAGCGGGATCACAGATACGCAGTATTTT. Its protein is CASSAHRSTSGITDTQYF.

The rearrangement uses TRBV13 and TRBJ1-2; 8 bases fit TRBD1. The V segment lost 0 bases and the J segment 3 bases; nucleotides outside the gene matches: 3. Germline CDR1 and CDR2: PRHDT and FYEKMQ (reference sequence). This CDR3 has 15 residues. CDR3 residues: CASSLGQGADYGYTF. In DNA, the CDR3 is TGTGCCAGCAGCTTAGGCCAGGGGGCTGACTATGGCTACACCTTC.

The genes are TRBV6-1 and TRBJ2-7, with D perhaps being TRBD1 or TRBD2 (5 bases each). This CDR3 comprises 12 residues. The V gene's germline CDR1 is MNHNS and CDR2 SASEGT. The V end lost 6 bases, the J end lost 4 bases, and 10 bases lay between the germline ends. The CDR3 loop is CASRGTFYEQYF. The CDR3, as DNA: TGTGCCAGCAGAGGGACCTTTTACGAGCAGTACTTC.

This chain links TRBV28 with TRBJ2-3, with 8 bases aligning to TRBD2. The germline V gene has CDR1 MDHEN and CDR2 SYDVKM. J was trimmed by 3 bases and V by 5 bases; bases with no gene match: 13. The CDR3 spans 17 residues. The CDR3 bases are TGTGCCAGCAGTACCTCCTACGGACTAGCAACAACAGATACGCAGTATTTT. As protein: CASSTSYGLATTDTQYF.

DNA for the CDR3: TGCAGCGTTGTAAACAGTGGCCACGAGCAGTACTTC. It codes for CSVVNSGHEQYF. The rearrangement links TRBV29-1 to TRBJ2-7; D is unclear. This CDR3 contains 12 residues. Germline V gene lookup returns CDR1 SQVTM and CDR2 ANQGSEA. Deletions cut 4 bases from V and 5 bases from J, with 12 bases between.

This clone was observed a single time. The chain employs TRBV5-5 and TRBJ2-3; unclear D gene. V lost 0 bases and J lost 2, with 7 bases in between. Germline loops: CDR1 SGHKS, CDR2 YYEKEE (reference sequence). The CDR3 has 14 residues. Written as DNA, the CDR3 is TGTGCCAGCAGCTTGGAACGATTCACAGATACGCAGTATTTT. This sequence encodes CASSLERFTDTQYF.

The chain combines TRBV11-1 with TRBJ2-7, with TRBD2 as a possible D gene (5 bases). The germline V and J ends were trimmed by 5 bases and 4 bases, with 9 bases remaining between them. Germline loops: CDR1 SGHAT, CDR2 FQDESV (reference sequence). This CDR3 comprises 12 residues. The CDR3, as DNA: TGTGCCAGCAGCACGGAGGTTTACGAGCAGTACTTC. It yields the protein CASSTEVYEQYF.

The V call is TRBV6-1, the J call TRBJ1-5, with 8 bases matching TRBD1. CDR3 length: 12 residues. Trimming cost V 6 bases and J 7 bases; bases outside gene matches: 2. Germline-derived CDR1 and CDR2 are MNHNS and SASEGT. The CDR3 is CASRTGVQPQHF. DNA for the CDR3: TGTGCCAGCAGGACAGGGGTGCAGCCCCAGCATTTT.

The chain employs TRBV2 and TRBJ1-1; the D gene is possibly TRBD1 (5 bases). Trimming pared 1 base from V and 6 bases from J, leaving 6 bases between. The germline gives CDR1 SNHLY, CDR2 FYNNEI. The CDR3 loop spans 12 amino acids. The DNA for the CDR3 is TGTGCCAGCAGTGAAGGGACACCTGAAGCTTTCTTT. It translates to CASSEGTPEAFF.